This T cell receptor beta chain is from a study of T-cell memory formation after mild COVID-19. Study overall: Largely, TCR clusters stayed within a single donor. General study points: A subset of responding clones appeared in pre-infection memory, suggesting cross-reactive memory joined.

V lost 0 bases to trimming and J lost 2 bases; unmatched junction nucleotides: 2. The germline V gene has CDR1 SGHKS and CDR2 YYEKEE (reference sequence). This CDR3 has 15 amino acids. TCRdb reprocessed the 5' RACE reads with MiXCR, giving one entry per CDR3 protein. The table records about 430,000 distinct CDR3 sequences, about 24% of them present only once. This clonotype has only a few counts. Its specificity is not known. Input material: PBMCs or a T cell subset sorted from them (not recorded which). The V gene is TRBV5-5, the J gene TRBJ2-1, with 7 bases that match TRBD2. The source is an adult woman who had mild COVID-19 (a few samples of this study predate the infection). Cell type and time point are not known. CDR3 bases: TGTGCCAGCAGCTTGGGACTAGCACCCTACAATGAGCAGTTCTTC. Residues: CASSLGLAPYNEQFF.